The 21 T cell receptor beta chains below all came from one sample that was sequenced in a study of blood T cell repertoires in COVID-19 (TCRdb year 2020). Receptor libraries were prepared by the immunoSEQ multiplex PCR assay. The immuneACCESS repertoire file appears here via TCRdb, limited to in-frame rearrangements. These files lack a portion of the clones; in checked studies, under half of the deficit traces to unresolved V genes, and the cause of the others is not known. Counted in this sample were about 100,000 clones; almost 80% of them appeared once. Of the sample, roughly a third falls within the top ten clones. Sequenced input: peripheral blood. The receptors derive from a man between 65 and 85 years old with active or convalescent COVID-19.

The CDR3 DNA is TGTGCCAGCAGCGGCCCCCTGCTAGCGGGGGACGAGCAGTACTTC. As protein: CASSGPLLAGDEQYF. The V and J genes are TRBV3-1 (or the pseudogene TRBV3-2) and TRBJ2-7, with 10 bases matching TRBD2. CDR1 LGHDT and CDR2 YNNKEL come from the germline V gene (reference sequence). V shed 5 bases and J 5 bases; nucleotides not matched to a gene: 9. There are 15 residues in the CDR3.

The chain employs TRBV11-2 and TRBJ1-1; TRBD1 might be the D (6 bases). V was shortened by 0 bases and J by 5 bases, with 10 bases between the two germline ends. Germline assignment: CDR1 SGHAT and CDR2 FQNNGV. The CDR3 totals 14 residues. Here the CDR3 DNA reads TGTGCCAGCAGCTTAGACAGGGGAGGGACTGAAGCTTTCTTT. It specifies CASSLDRGGTEAFF.

The V gene is TRBV12-5, the J gene TRBJ2-7; TRBD1 agrees at 7 bases. The CDR3 runs 14 residues. V lost 1 base, J lost 9 bases, and 9 bases stayed unmatched. Germline V CDR1 and CDR2: LGHNT, FRNRAP. The CDR3 nucleotides are TGTGCTAGTGGTTTGGGAGGACAGGTAAAGTTGCAGTACTTC. It yields the protein CASGLGGQVKLQYF.

V is TRBV7-6 and J is TRBJ1-5, with 11 nucleotides matching TRBD1. With 1 base clipped from V and 1 base from J, the junction kept 0 bases outside the gene matches. Germline-derived CDR1 and CDR2 are SGHVS and FNYEAQ. This CDR3 is built from 16 residues. CDR3 coding DNA: TGTGCCAGCAGCTTAGGGACAGGGGGCAGCAATCAGCCCCAGCATTTT. Encoded protein: CASSLGTGGSNQPQHF.

This clone was recorded a few times. The chain recombines TRBV9 with TRBJ2-3; D gene unclear. This CDR3 has 17 residues. Germline lookup yields CDR1 SGDLS and CDR2 YYNGEE. V was pared by 0 bases and J by 0 bases, with 14 bases between. For the CDR3, the DNA is TGTGCCAGCAGCGTAGGCGCTTCAAGCACTAGCACAGATACGCAGTATTTT. Protein: CASSVGASSTSTDTQYF.

The V call is TRBV30, the J call TRBJ1-2; a possible D gene is TRBD1 (5 bases). CDR1 is GTSNPN and CDR2 is SVGIG in the germline V gene (reference sequence). CDR3 size: 15 residues. V lost 3 bases and J 1 base, leaving 15 bases between the germline ends. In nucleotides, the CDR3 is TGTGCCTGGAGATTTCAGGGCGCTCTTAACTATGGCTACACCTTC. Its translation: CAWRFQGALNYGYTF.

The V and J genes are TRBV15 and TRBJ1-1; D is uncertain. Germline-derived CDR1 and CDR2 are LNHNV and YYDKDF (reference sequence). The CDR3 is made up of 13 amino acids. V lost 5 bases to trimming and J lost 2 bases, with 9 bases between them. Written as DNA, the CDR3 is TGTGCCACCAGCCTGAGGGTTAACACTGAAGCTTTCTTT. This translates into CATSLRVNTEAFF. Full variable domain (missing parts from reference TRBV15 and TRBJ1-1): DAMVIQNPRYQVTQFGKPVTLSCSQTLNHNVMYWYQQKSSQAPKLLFHYYDKDFNNEADTPDNFQSRRPNTSFCFLDIRSPGLGDTAMYLCATSLRVNTEAFFGQGTRLTVV.

This chain uses TRBV9 with TRBJ2-6; D remains ambiguous. There are 14 residues in the CDR3. CDR1 and CDR2 from the germline V gene are SGDLS and YYNGEE. Trimming stripped 3 bases from V and 1 base from J, with 5 bases between. The CDR3 DNA reads TGTGCCAGCAGCGCCGAGTCTGGGGCCAACGTCCTGACTTTC. This translates into CASSAESGANVLTF.

This chain connects TRBV24-1 to TRBJ2-1; 8 bases match TRBD2. The CDR3 is 19 amino acids. The germline V gene has CDR1 KGHDR and CDR2 SFDVKD. The V and J ends lost 0 bases and 0 bases, in that order; junction bases with no gene match: 9. The DNA for the CDR3 is TGTGCCACCAGTGATTTGAAGGCGGAGCGGGAGAACTCCTACAATGAGCAGTTCTTC. It yields the protein CATSDLKAERENSYNEQFF.

This rearrangement joins TRBV6-5 to TRBJ2-3; D perhaps matches TRBD1 (6 bases). Germline-derived CDR1 and CDR2 are MNHEY and SVGAGI. CDR3 length: 15 residues. V lost 0 bases, J lost 1 base, and 8 bases lay in between. The DNA for the CDR3 is TGTGCCAGCAGTTACTCCAGGGGAGGCACAGATACGCAGTATTTT. It yields the protein CASSYSRGGTDTQYF.

The chain is built from TRBV18 and TRBJ1-6; TRBD1 matches 11 bases. The CDR3 contains 17 residues. Looked up from germline, CDR1 is KGHSH and CDR2 is LQKENI. V was pared by 4 bases and J by 3 bases, with 5 bases of the junction left unmatched. The CDR3 region has the DNA TGTGCCAGCTCACTCTGGACAGGGGGCGACTATAATTCACCCCTCCACTTT. This sequence encodes CASSLWTGGDYNSPLHF.

DNA of the CDR3: TGTGCCAGCAGCCCCGGGACAGGGAGCACAGATACGCAGTATTTT. Translated, it gives CASSPGTGSTDTQYF. The gene calls are TRBV7-3 and TRBJ2-3; 9 bases are a match to TRBD1. This CDR3 region has 15 residues. V lost 5 bases, J lost 0 bases, and 3 bases stayed unmatched. CDR1 and CDR2 (germline): SGHTA, FQGTGA.

V is TRBV10-3 and J is TRBJ1-2; a weak D match, TRBD1 (6 bases). The CDR3 is made up of 14 amino acids. Trimming removed 4 bases from V and 5 bases from J, with 14 bases in between. The germline gives CDR1 ENHRY, CDR2 SYGVKD. CDR3 region: CAISVATGGYGYTF. Here the CDR3 DNA reads TGTGCCATCAGTGTTGCGACAGGCGGGTATGGCTACACCTTC.

The chain recombines TRBV11-3 with TRBJ2-3, with D perhaps matching TRBD2 (5 bases). With 4 bases removed from V and 3 bases from J, the gap between germline ends came to 11 bases. The CDR3 extends over 14 amino acids. The germline gives CDR1 SGHNT, CDR2 YENEEA. CDR3 sequence: CASSSGSPTDTQYF. DNA for the CDR3: TGTGCCAGCAGCTCGGGGTCCCCGACAGATACGCAGTATTTT.

The chain has TRBV4-2 and TRBJ2-6; TRBD2 aligns across 7 bases. The J segment lost 0 bases and the V segment lost 4 bases, leaving 15 bases of the junction unmatched. Per the germline V gene, CDR1 is LGHNA and CDR2 is YNFKEQ. The CDR3 is 20 amino acids. The CDR3 here is CASSLVGGSARGSGANVLTF. The CDR3 nucleotides read TGTGCCAGCAGCCTCGTGGGGGGGTCAGCCCGGGGCTCTGGGGCCAACGTCCTGACTTTC.

This clone was seen more than once but under ten times. The chain carries TRBV5-1 and TRBJ1-1; possible D gene TRBD1, 5 bases. The CDR3 totals 14 residues. V lost 4 bases, J lost 4 bases, and 14 bases lay in between. Looked up from germline, CDR1 is SGHRS and CDR2 is YFSETQ. CDR3 amino acids: CASSTQPGGTEAFF. The CDR3 DNA follows: TGCGCCAGCAGCACACAACCGGGGGGCACTGAAGCTTTCTTT.

Note on this clone: The junction and the germline gene differ at one end; a read error may be behind it. This chain uses TRBV11-2 with TRBJ2-1; D not certain. Germline V CDR1 and CDR2: SGHAT, FQNNGV. The length of the CDR3 is 15 residues. The CDR3 spells CASSVDTSSYNEQFF. In DNA, the CDR3 is TGTGCCAGCAGCGTAGACACGAGCTCCTACAATGAGCAGTTCTTC.

The V gene is TRBV7-2, the J gene TRBJ1-1; D is perhaps TRBD1 (5 bases). The CDR3 consists of 14 residues. V shed 0 bases and J shed 4 bases, with 9 bases lying between them. The germline CDR1 and CDR2 sequences are SGHTA and FQGNSA. DNA for the CDR3: TGTGCCAGCAGCTTAGCAGGGGTTGGCACTGAAGCTTTCTTT. Translating gives CASSLAGVGTEAFF.

The J gene is TRBJ1-6, the V gene TRBV20-1; D remains unclear. Trimming took 3 bases from V and 8 from J, leaving 11 bases between them. This CDR3 contains 13 residues. Germline CDR1 is DFQATT and CDR2 is SNEGSKA (reference sequence). The CDR3 DNA sequence: TGCAGTGCTAGTAATTGGCGGGATTCACCCCTCCACTTT. Its protein product is CSASNWRDSPLHF.

CDR3 protein: CASSPRESTDTQYF. The CDR3 bases are TGCGCCAGCAGCCCCCGAGAAAGCACAGATACGCAGTATTTT. V is TRBV5-1 and J is TRBJ2-3; no clear D gene. The CDR3 loop spans 14 amino acids. Germline values: CDR1 SGHRS, CDR2 YFSETQ. Trimming shortened V by 4 bases and J by 0 bases, and 9 bases separated the two germline ends.

V usage is TRBV29-1 and J usage is TRBJ1-4; 8 positions match TRBD1. The V segment lost 3 bases and the J segment 10 bases; nucleotides outside the gene matches: 4. This CDR3 spans 12 amino acids. Germline V gene sequence: CDR1 SQVTM, CDR2 ANQGSEA. The CDR3 loop is CSVETGVGKLFF. The CDR3 region has the DNA TGCAGCGTTGAGACAGGGGTGGGAAAACTGTTTTTT.